This T cell receptor beta chain was sequenced during a study of T cell responses to AZD1222 COVID-19 vaccine. The repertoire was sequenced with immunoSEQ multiplex PCR; TCRdb's copy has only in-frame clones and lacks some. The table includes fewer than 200,000 clones, about 91% detected once. Between the trimmed V and J ends, which lost 5 bases and 5 bases, there was a span of 15 bases. Germline V gene data show CDR1 as SGHTA and CDR2 as FQGTGA. There are 14 residues in the CDR3. The rearrangement joins TRBV7-3 to TRBJ2-5; D is ambiguous. The sample here was peripheral blood, taken 28 days after the second AZD1222 dose. This clonotype was obtained from an adult who received the AZD1222 COVID-19 vaccine. The CDR3 protein is CASSPTGRPETQYF. In DNA form, the CDR3 reads TGTGCCAGCAGCCCCACGGGCCGTCCGGAGACCCAGTACTTC.